This entry features one TCR beta chain sequence. Its antigen remains undetermined. Within one base of it there is no much larger clone, and no base qualities were kept. Germline trimming: 6 bases from V, 0 bases from J; junction bases outside gene matches: 11. For CDR1 and CDR2, the germline V gene lists MDHEN and SYDVKM. The CDR3 numbers 17 residues from cysteine through phenylalanine. Of the read, only the CDR3 DNA is kept; its 51 bases are in frame from base 1. Library preparation used the immunoSEQ multiplex PCR assay. The multiplex PCR relied on a mix of 60 forward primers for TCR Vbeta segments and 13 reverse primers for TCR Jbeta segments. The CDR3 region of rearranged TCR beta genes was amplified from genomic DNA by a multiplex PCR assay. The Illumina HiSeq System was used to sequence the amplified TCR beta libraries as 87-base-pair reads. The study's own analysis went as follows. A later analysis tallied 70 million to 100 million unique TCR beta chains across the 666 repertoires, and 10 million to 11 million of those chains were shared by two or more donors. A nearest-neighbor algorithm error-corrected the raw reads and collapsed the reads into unique sequences, merging closely related sequences to remove PCR and sequencing errors. CDR3 sequences were aligned to IMGT reference sequences to assign V, D and J gene segments. For a sequence to be retained, a match of at least six nucleotides to both a V gene segment and a J gene segment was required. Rearrangements were called productive when the CDR3 lacked stop codons and stayed in frame with V and J; all others were non-productive. CDR3 was defined by IMGT convention, running from the second conserved V-encoded cysteine to the conserved J-encoded phenylalanine. Sequences without an unambiguous match to a single V gene segment were excluded from the earlier analysis of almost 600 of the donors. In an earlier analysis of 587 of the donors, a V segment was called functional when productive rearrangements were above 56.7%, and segregating when the standard deviation between donors exceeded 5%. A statistical classification framework was built to diagnose cytomegalovirus status from the catalog of TCR beta chain sequences. In a later analysis, TCR nucleotide sequences were compared against IMGT/GENE-DB human TR gene sequences so that V and J genes could be assigned. In a later analysis, CDR3 sequences and most-parsimonious VDJ recombination scenarios were assigned using the TCRdist pipeline. In a later analysis, each TCR beta chain was defined by its CDR3 amino acid sequence together with its V-gene family, and reads lacking a unique V-gene family were excluded. As a way to deal with suspected cross-contamination and a sequencing artifact, a later analysis dropped 500 to 700 nucleotide sequences that were highly shared and had low generation probability. In a later analysis, a clonal expansion index was calculated for each public chain from normalized within-repertoire ranks of inferred template counts. In a later analysis, generation probabilities were computed using a VDJ recombination model fitted to out-of-frame rearrangements, and the results were checked against IGoR. In a later analysis, TCR-TCR, TCR-HLA and TCR-CMV co-occurrence was scored with hypergeometric tests, and a repertoire-size bias correction was applied to TCR pairs. A later analysis estimated false discovery rates by permuting HLA or CMV assignments 20 times. In a later analysis, co-occurring TCRs were grouped using DBSCAN, and TCRdist sequence similarity was added for clustering within HLA-allele-positive subsets. Repertoires with fewer than 30,000 or more than 120,000 public chains were left out of co-occurrence clustering, as were about 5 repertoires with anomalous nucleotide sharing. TCRdb re-hosts the immuneACCESS table, in-frame sequences only. Its copies lack some clones; in the studies checked, an unresolved V gene accounts for under half of them, and the cause for the rest is not known. The DNA was the basis for D and trimming; V, J and clone size are from that table. The sample table shows 60,000 to 85,000 clones, and around 70% are seen once. The ten largest account for roughly 11% of the sample.

This sample was included in a study of cytomegalovirus exposure and HLA in healthy donors (dated by TCRdb to about 2017). Broadly, across the study: An earlier analysis of 550 to 700 of the donors reported roughly 270 Gb of sequence data and some 120 million unique TCR beta sequences from about 179 million T cells. About 280 gigabases of sequencing data and roughly 81 million unique TCR sequences made up an early release that covered approximately 700 HLA-typed donors. Of the approximately 400 genotyped donors, approximately 83% fell in the genetic ancestry cluster associated with self-reported Caucasian donors. The study aimed to test whether signatures of past pathogen exposure could be identified by cataloging public T cell receptors. The study profiled the T cell repertoires of 550 to 700 subjects by immunosequencing and related them to cytomegalovirus serostatus. Along with the approximately 620-subject first cohort, a separate validation cohort of over a hundred different subjects was used. To predict cytomegalovirus infection status, the study brought together high-throughput TCR immunosequencing, statistical association of individual TCRs with disease status, and machine learning. A later analysis re-analyzed previously published TCR beta repertoires from 500 to 700 donors and added high-resolution HLA genotyping to study TCR occurrence patterns. Rather than using new phenotypic data, the later analysis identified candidate immune exposures from TCR beta sequences and from how often those sequences occurred across donors. An earlier analysis of fewer than 750 of the donors used high-throughput TCR beta sequencing to judge whether each TCR beta V gene segment behaved as functional or pseudogenic. Donor age, sex, ethnicity and CMV serostatus were compiled together with the repertoire data. A later genetic analysis used genome-wide SNP genotypes for 398 of the 666 donors, treating that subset as a discovery cohort. Every discovery cohort repertoire had been produced on one sequencing platform. HLA typing covered class I and class II loci at four-digit resolution. The number of donors typed differed by locus, with about 629-640 for A, B, C, DRB1 and DQB1, roughly 550 for DQA1, over 600 for DPA1, and over 400 for DPB1. About five DR-DQ haplotypes were handled as single units for association and clustering, since linkage in the cohort was strong. Among 398 genotyped donors of the cohort, an average of about 240,000 unique TCR beta nucleotide sequences were sequenced per donor, about a sixth of them non-productive.

Results and caveats for the whole study, not just this receptor: Roughly uniform sequencing depth across donors was assumed in presence/absence analyses, although this assumption may not hold. A cluster of highly shared sequence variants was judged likely to be a technical artifact of the sequencing pipeline. In vitro tests confirmed that a few of the cytomegalovirus-associated TCR beta chains recognize cytomegalovirus antigens. According to a later genetic analysis, donors in an Asian-associated ancestry cluster had fewer N-insertions in productive TCRs than the approximately 670-donor mean. Across donors, most TCR sequences were observed very rarely, whereas some public TCRs were present in many individuals. According to a later analysis, parvovirus B19, influenza, CMV and Epstein-Barr virus appeared linked to several top co-occurrence clusters. The only immune exposure information available for the cohort was CMV serostatus. In a later analysis, most CMV-associated TCR beta chains were found to appear HLA-restricted, with HLA associations seemingly driven largely by CMV exposure. HLA typing was unavailable for some donors at each locus, so association tests used only the typed subset. Only TCR beta chains were sequenced in this cohort, and the absence of alpha or paired-chain data limited detectable features. The classifier was reported to diagnose cytomegalovirus status with high specificity and sensitivity in both the original cohort and the validation cohort. In a later analysis, HLA-associated TCR beta chains were found to be more clonally expanded and to have lower generation probabilities than equally common non-associated chains. Some IMGT-functional V segments, including TRBV6-2 and TRBV6-3, could not be told apart with the 87-base-pair reads, so those segments were excluded. Correlated functional status among segregating V segments might reflect linkage disequilibrium, but an unknown experimental factor could not be ruled out. Broadly in line with IMGT annotations, most TCR beta V segments showed up in productive rearrangements about 87% or about 30% of the time in an earlier analysis of several hundred of the donors. It was suggested by the authors that the approach could potentially be generalized to other disease states and immunological phenotypes. In the study, 150 to 200 TCR beta chains were listed as associated with cytomegalovirus. In a later analysis, about 16,000 TCR beta sequences were associated with specific HLA alleles at a false discovery rate of 0.05. An association between a missense DCLRE1C variant and V-gene and J-gene trimming of TCR beta chains was found in a later genetic analysis and replicated in an independent cohort. In a later analysis, TCR association rates were found to vary across HLA loci, with the most associated TCRs seen for DRB1 alleles and the fewest for HLA-C alleles. Strong co-occurrence of HLA alleles, especially DR and DQ, made assigning TCR associations to individual alleles difficult. A further reported finding was that TCR beta sequences accurately predicted the HLA-A and HLA-B alleles for most subjects in the first cohort. Around 16 rarely observed V segments, including chromosome 9 orphons, were excluded from the earlier analysis of several hundred of the donors because counts were too low.

The cohort consisted of 650 to 700 healthy bone marrow donors. Cohort members were all nominally healthy when sampled, although unrecorded immune exposures were likely present. CMV serostatus was positive for roughly 290 and negative for about 55% of the 666 cohort members, and was not recorded for this donor. A peripheral blood sample was collected from each donor, and TCR beta sequencing was performed on peripheral blood mononuclear cells. The Qiagen DNeasy Blood Extraction Kit was used to extract genomic DNA from the blood cell samples. This sequence originates from a human donor in good health. The chain was built from TRBV28 and TRBJ1-1; 9 central bases correspond to TRBD1. The sample taken for sequencing was PBMCs. The bases read TGTGCCAGCAGCCTGAGCGTTGGGGACAGGGTGAACACTGAAGCTTTCTTT. Its translation is CASSLSVGDRVNTEAFF.